Listed below are T cell receptor beta chains from one sample, sequenced in a study of T cell responses to AZD1222 COVID-19 vaccine. Method: immunoSEQ multiplex PCR; TCRdb's copy keeps in-frame clones and lacks some. The sample has 90,000 to 150,000 clones; about 86% are singletons. The sample was peripheral blood, taken 28 days after the second AZD1222 dose. Receptor source: an adult who received the AZD1222 COVID-19 vaccine. The CDR3 runs from the conserved cysteine through the conserved F or W. The order of the fields is J gene, D gene, V gene, clone size, CDR3 DNA, CDR3 protein. The D gene is left open where the match is weak. Clone size is not always given. Where it is, it says once, few, many or a class for expanded clones.

TRBJ2-1 | TRBD2 | TRBV11-2 | NA | TGTGCCAGCAGCCCTAGTTTCGGGGGGTCTTACAATGAGCAGTTCTTC | CASSPSFGGSYNEQFF
TRBJ2-7 | NA | TRBV28 | NA | TGTGCCAGCAGTTTGGGGGTTAGGGCCCAGCAGTACTTC | CASSLGVRAQQYF
TRBJ2-1 | NA | TRBV7-9 | NA | TGTGCCAGCAGCCTTACGACGCCTGAAAATGAGCAGTTCTTC | CASSLTTPENEQFF
TRBJ1-2 | NA | TRBV27 | NA | TGTGCCAGCAGTCCCCGGGTATCCCCCCTCTATGGCTACACCTTC | CASSPRVSPLYGYTF
TRBJ1-5 | NA | TRBV13 | NA | TGTGCCAGCAGCTTAGTGAGGCCGGGGCAGCCCCAGCATTTT | CASSLVRPGQPQHF
TRBJ2-3 | TRBD2 | TRBV5-4 | NA | TGTGCCAGCAGCCCAGGCCCGAGGGAGGGCCTATCAGATACGCAGTATTTT | CASSPGPREGLSDTQYF
TRBJ2-7 | NA | TRBV7-9 | NA | TGTGCCAGCAGCTTAAGCGAGGGATACGAGCAGTACTTC | CASSLSEGYEQYF
TRBJ1-4 | TRBD1 | TRBV7-9 | NA | TGTGCCAGCAGCTTTCACCCGGGACAGGGTGGTGAAAAACTGTTTTTT | CASSFHPGQGGEKLFF
TRBJ2-7 | NA | TRBV5-6 | NA | TGTGCCAGCAGCTTGGGTCGACACGAGCAGTACTTC | CASSLGRHEQYF
TRBJ1-6 | NA | TRBV7-8 | once | TGTGCCAGCAGCTTCAGGGACGGTCTGGGTAATTCACCCCTCCACTTT | CASSFRDGLGNSPLHF
TRBJ1-2 | NA | TRBV27 | once | TGTGCCAGCAGTTTCGTACAGGGAGGTGGATACACCTTC | CASSFVQGGGYTF
TRBJ2-5 | NA | TRBV6-1 | NA | TGTGCCAGCAGTGCTGGTTGGGCTAGCCTACAAGAGACCCAGTACTTC | CASSAGWASLQETQYF
TRBJ1-2 | TRBD1 | TRBV6-5 | NA | TGTGCCAGCAGTTACTCGACAGGGGACTATGGCTACACCTTC | CASSYSTGDYGYTF
TRBJ1-3 | NA | TRBV6-4 | NA | TGTGCCAGCAGTGACCCGGGCAGCCCGTCTGGAAACACCATATATTTT | CASSDPGSPSGNTIYF
TRBJ2-7 | TRBD2 | TRBV6-5 | NA | TGTGCCAGCAGTTACTCAAGCGGGGGGGCCTACGAGCAGTACTTC | CASSYSSGGAYEQYF
TRBJ1-3 | TRBD1 | TRBV5-1 | NA | TGCGCCAGCAGCCCCGGACAGGGCGGCGGAAACACCATATATTTT | CASSPGQGGGNTIYF
TRBJ1-1 | NA | TRBV27 | NA | TGTGCCAGCAGACTGGACGGAGCCCTAACTGAAGCTTTCTTT | CASRLDGALTEAFF
TRBJ1-2 | TRBD1 | TRBV7-9 | NA | TGTGCCAGCAGCTCTACCGGGACAGGGCATGGCTACACCTTC | CASSSTGTGHGYTF
TRBJ1-2 | NA | TRBV24-1 | NA | TGTGCCACCAGTGGGAACTCCTATGGCTACACCTTC | CATSGNSYGYTF
TRBJ2-1 | TRBD2 | TRBV19 | NA | TGTGCCTGTACTAGCGGGAGTACGGTCCATGAGCAGTTCTTC | CACTSGSTVHEQFF
TRBJ1-3 | NA | TRBV6-8 | NA | TGTGCCAGCAGGGTATTTTTAAAGAACTCTGGAAACACCATATATTTT | CASRVFLKNSGNTIYF
TRBJ2-1 | NA | TRBV29-1 | NA | TGCAGCGCTTTTAGCCTTTTAGGCGTGGTTCATGAGTTCTTC | CSAFSLLGVVHEFF
TRBJ2-5 | TRBD2 | TRBV5-4 | NA | TGTGCCAGCAGCACTGGACTAGCGGGAGATGAGACCCAGTACTTC | CASSTGLAGDETQYF
TRBJ2-1 | NA | TRBV19 | NA | TGTGCCAGTAGTATAGGTTTAGGATACAATGAGCAGTTCTTC | CASSIGLGYNEQFF
TRBJ2-2 | NA | TRBV6-2/TRBV6-3 | NA | TGTGCCAGCAGTGCAGACAGGTTTTACACCGGGGAGCTGTTTTTT | CASSADRFYTGELFF
TRBJ2-3 | NA | TRBV6-5 | NA | TGTGCCAGCAGTTCTCCCGGGACAGATACGCAGTATTTT | CASSSPGTDTQYF
TRBJ1-2 | NA | TRBV14 | NA | TGTGCCAGCAGCCCAAGAACTCGGGAGTCCCCTGGCTACACCTTC | CASSPRTRESPGYTF
TRBJ2-3 | NA | TRBV5-1 | NA | TGCGCCAGCAGCTTGGGTAGCACAGATACGCAGTATTTT | CASSLGSTDTQYF
TRBJ2-7 | TRBD1 | TRBV3-1/TRBV3-2 | NA | TGTGCCAGCAGCCAAGGAGACAGGGAGAGCTCCTACGAGCAGTACTTC | CASSQGDRESSYEQYF
TRBJ1-6 | NA | TRBV30 | few | TGTGCCTGGAGTCGGGGGAGTTTGTATAATTCACCCCTCCACTTT | CAWSRGSLYNSPLHF
TRBJ1-4 | TRBD1 | TRBV3-1/TRBV3-2 | NA | TGTGCCAGCAGCCCGACAGGGCTCAAACTGTTTTTT | CASSPTGLKLFF
TRBJ1-2 | TRBD1 | TRBV6-5 | NA | TGTGCCAGCAGTTATTATCCCCCGGGACAGGGCTATGGCTACACCTTC | CASSYYPPGQGYGYTF
TRBJ1-5 | TRBD1 | TRBV10-2 | NA | TGCGCCAGCAGTCCCGGGACAGGGGCCGATCAGCCCCAGCATTTT | CASSPGTGADQPQHF
TRBJ2-7 | NA | TRBV6-2/TRBV6-3 | NA | TGTGCCAGCAGCCCCGCCGGCTACGAGCAGTACTTC | CASSPAGYEQYF
TRBJ1-2 | NA | TRBV7-6 | NA | TGTGCCAGCAGCTTAGAGGTCCAGGCGAGAGGTGGCTACACCTTC | CASSLEVQARGGYTF
TRBJ2-2 | NA | TRBV10-1 | NA | TGCGCCAGCAGTGAAAGGGCGCGCACCGGGGAGCTGTTTTTT | CASSERARTGELFF
TRBJ2-2 | NA | TRBV7-3 | NA | TGTGCCAGCAGCTTAACACCAGGTCTTCATCAGGCCGGGGAGCTGTTTTTT | CASSLTPGLHQAGELFF
TRBJ2-6 | TRBD2 | TRBV4-2 | once | TGTGCCAGCAGCCGGACTAGCGGGGGCTCTGGGGCCAACGTCCTGACTTTC | CASSRTSGGSGANVLTF
TRBJ1-2 | NA | TRBV5-6 | NA | TGTGCCAGCAGCTTGGAGTCTTGGCGGAACTATGGCTACACCTTC | CASSLESWRNYGYTF
TRBJ2-3 | TRBD2 | TRBV18 | NA | TGTGCCAGCTCTCTTTACTTGACTAGCGGAAGCGATGGCACAGATACGCAGTATTTT | CASSLYLTSGSDGTDTQYF
TRBJ2-7 | NA | TRBV7-9 | NA | TGTGCCAGCAATGAAGGGGGTACCGAGCAGTACTTC | CASNEGGTEQYF